Listed below are T cell receptor beta chains from one sample, sequenced in a study of OX40 agonist ivuxolimab in advanced cancers. TCRdb's copy holds only in-frame clones and misses some; the assay was immunoSEQ multiplex PCR. The table shows 75,000 to 95,000 clones, with around 93% occurring only once. The starting material was CD4+ or CD8+ T cells sorted from blood, obtained in a trial of the OX40 agonist ivuxolimab. The origin of the receptors is an adult with an advanced solid tumor such as melanoma, head and neck, liver or kidney cancer. Both conserved end residues are part of each CDR3. Each record gives: V gene, D gene, clone size, J gene, CDR3 DNA, CDR3 protein. A D gene is named only where the DNA matches it firmly. Size is omitted from some rows. Given values are once, few, many or a class for expanded clones.

TRBV7-9	TRBD1	.	TRBJ1-4	TGTGCCAGCAGCTTAGGGGACAGTAGGGAAAAACTGTTTTTT	CASSLGDSREKLFF
TRBV4-3	.	.	TRBJ1-5	TGCGCCAGCAGCCAAGATTATGCTTTAAGGGGGGGTCAGCCCCAGCATTTT	CASSQDYALRGGQPQHF
TRBV7-8	.	.	TRBJ2-7	TGTGCCAGCAGCCTCAACGTCGATACCAGCTCCTACGAGCAGTACTTC	CASSLNVDTSSYEQYF
TRBV5-1	TRBD2	.	TRBJ2-3	TGCGCCAGCGGACCCGGTCGACTAGCGGGGGCAGATACGCAGTATTTT	CASGPGRLAGADTQYF
TRBV5-1	.	.	TRBJ2-2	TGCGCCAGCAGCGACCCGGACAGAACCGGGGAGCTGTTTTTT	CASSDPDRTGELFF
TRBV10-3	TRBD2	.	TRBJ2-2	TGTGCCACCTCTAGCGGGGCTAACACCGGGGAGCTGTTTTTT	CATSSGANTGELFF
TRBV28	.	once	TRBJ2-3	TGTGCCAGCAATGACCCCCGACTGTCGGGCACAGATACGCAGTATTTT	CASNDPRLSGTDTQYF
TRBV15	TRBD2	.	TRBJ2-3	TGTGCCACCAGCAGGAGACTAGCGGAGACAGATACGCAGTATTTT	CATSRRLAETDTQYF
TRBV11-3	.	.	TRBJ2-1	TGTGCCATCGGCGGGACCACCTACAATGAGCAGTTCTTC	CAIGGTTYNEQFF
TRBV6-1	TRBD2	.	TRBJ2-3	TGTGCCAGCAGTGAAGCTAGCGGGATCACAGATACGCAGTATTTT	CASSEASGITDTQYF
TRBV18	TRBD1	.	TRBJ2-7	TGTGCCAGCTCACCAATCGTTGGACAGGGCTACGAGCAGTACTTC	CASSPIVGQGYEQYF
TRBV11-2	.	.	TRBJ1-2	TGTGCCAGCAGCTTAGGGGGCTCCGGGACCGCAGATGGCTACACCTTC	CASSLGGSGTADGYTF
TRBV11-3	TRBD2	.	TRBJ2-7	TGTGCCAGCAGCTTAGCGGGGGGGTCCGAGCAGTACTTC	CASSLAGGSEQYF
TRBV5-8	.	.	TRBJ2-3	TGTGCCAGCAGCTTGGGAGCAGCGGTCACAGATACGCAGTATTTT	CASSLGAAVTDTQYF
TRBV10-3	.	.	TRBJ2-6	TGTGCCATCAGGGCGGGACTTCTGGCGGGGGCCAACGTCCTGACTTTC	CAIRAGLLAGANVLTF
TRBV29-1	TRBD1	.	TRBJ1-5	TGCAGCGCTGCGGACAGGGAGGCTCAGCCCCAGCATTTT	CSAADREAQPQHF
TRBV27	TRBD2	.	TRBJ2-1	TGTGCCAGCAATAAGAACCGGGACTACATTGGCCTCAATGAGCAGTTCTTC	CASNKNRDYIGLNEQFF
TRBV4-3	.	.	TRBJ1-1	TGCGCCAGCAGCCAAGGGGTGGAGAGGTACACTGAAGCTTTCTTT	CASSQGVERYTEAFF
TRBV19	.	.	TRBJ2-7	TGTGCCAGTACCCGTCCCGGCTCCTACGAGCAGTACTTC	CASTRPGSYEQYF
TRBV5-1	.	.	TRBJ2-7	TGCGCCAGCAGCTTGTCCCTAGACGTCGAGCAGTACTTC	CASSLSLDVEQYF
TRBV28	.	.	TRBJ1-1	TGTGCCAGCAGCACCCCGGGAGGTTACACTGAAGCTTTCTTT	CASSTPGGYTEAFF
TRBV18	TRBD1	few	TRBJ2-7	TGTGCCAGCTCATCCCTGGACAGGGAGGACGAGCAGTACTTC	CASSSLDREDEQYF
TRBV9	.	.	TRBJ2-7	TGTGCCAGCGGCAGACGTTCTGACGAGCAGTACTTC	CASGRRSDEQYF
TRBV7-2	.	.	TRBJ2-6	TGTGCCAGCACCGGATCTGGGGCCAACGTCCTGACTTTC	CASTGSGANVLTF
TRBV4-2	TRBD1	.	TRBJ2-1	TGTGCCAGCAGTTACCGAAGTCAGCCGGCAGGGGGATTCGATGAGCAGTTCTTC	CASSYRSQPAGGFDEQFF
TRBV7-3	TRBD2	once	TRBJ2-6	TGTGCCAGCAGCCCTCGCCGGGGACTAGCGGGGAGGGATATTCTTGGGGCCAACGTCCTGACTTTC	CASSPRRGLAGRDILGANVLTF
TRBV6-6	TRBD2	.	TRBJ2-2	TGTGCCAGCAGTTACCCCGGGACTAGCGGGAGCGGGGAGCTGTTTTTT	CASSYPGTSGSGELFF
TRBV18	TRBD2	.	TRBJ2-5	TGTGCCAGCTCACCAGTAGCGGGGGCCCGGGAGACCCAGTACTTC	CASSPVAGARETQYF
TRBV6-1	.	once	TRBJ1-5	TGTGCCAGCAGTGAAAATGGACTGACCAATCAGCCCCAGCATTTT	CASSENGLTNQPQHF
TRBV5-4	.	.	TRBJ2-2	TGTGCCAGCAGCCGTTTGAACACCGGGGAGCTGTTTTTT	CASSRLNTGELFF
TRBV30	TRBD2	.	TRBJ2-1	TGTGCCTGGAACCCCGGCGGGAGCTCCTACAATGAGCAGTTCTTC	CAWNPGGSSYNEQFF
TRBV7-2	.	.	TRBJ2-2	TGTGCCAGCAGCAAAGCCCGGACATCGAACACCGGGGAGCTGTTTTTT	CASSKARTSNTGELFF
TRBV7-2	TRBD1	.	TRBJ2-5	TGTGCCAGCAGCCTCCAGACAGGGGTCGGAGAGACCCAGTACTTC	CASSLQTGVGETQYF
TRBV18	.	few	TRBJ1-1	TGTGCCAGCTCACCTGACCCGGGGAGGGGCACTGAAGCTTTCTTT	CASSPDPGRGTEAFF
TRBV7-2	TRBD2	.	TRBJ2-7	TGTGCCAGCAGCAAACTAGCGGGAGGGCCGAGTTACGAGCAGTACTTC	CASSKLAGGPSYEQYF
TRBV7-3	.	.	TRBJ2-5	TGTGTCAGCAGCTCCCTAGGGGGAGAGACCCAGTACTTC	CVSSSLGGETQYF
TRBV28	.	.	TRBJ1-4	TGTGCCAGCAGACCAGGGTCGGGAGCAACTAATGAAAAACTGTTTTTT	CASRPGSGATNEKLFF
TRBV5-8	TRBD1	once	TRBJ2-1	TGTGCCAGCAGCTTGGGACAGGGTGCCTACAATGAGCAGTTCTTC	CASSLGQGAYNEQFF
TRBV13	TRBD1	.	TRBJ2-7	TGTGCCAGCAGTACCGGGACAGGGGGCGACGAGCAGTACTTC	CASSTGTGGDEQYF
TRBV19	.	.	TRBJ2-7	TGTGCCACTGGTACAGGTTATAACTCCTACGAGCAGTACTTC	CATGTGYNSYEQYF
TRBV7-2	TRBD2	.	TRBJ2-3	TGTGCCAGCAGACTGGGACTAGGGGGGGAAACAGATACGCAGTATTTT	CASRLGLGGETDTQYF
TRBV9	.	.	TRBJ1-5	TGTGCCAGCAGCGTTGGTGCCAATCAGCCCCAGCATTTT	CASSVGANQPQHF
TRBV30	.	.	TRBJ2-3	TGTGCCTGGAGTAAACGGGTTAGCACAGATACGCAGTATTTT	CAWSKRVSTDTQYF
TRBV6-5	TRBD2	.	TRBJ2-1	TGTGCCAGCAGTTATAGCGGGAAACCTTACAATGAGCAGTTCTTC	CASSYSGKPYNEQFF
TRBV19	.	.	TRBJ1-1	TGTGCCAGTAGTATCACCGGGACCCCGGGCATTCCTGAAGCTTTCTTT	CASSITGTPGIPEAFF
TRBV7-3	.	.	TRBJ2-3	TGTGCCAGCAGCTCCTCCGGGACGAGCACAGATACGCAGTATTTT	CASSSSGTSTDTQYF
TRBV29-1	TRBD1	.	TRBJ1-1	TGCAGCGTTGAATCACAGGGGGTCACTGAAGCTTTCTTT	CSVESQGVTEAFF
TRBV6-6	.	.	TRBJ1-2	TGTGCCAGCCACCGGAGTATGGAAGTTAACTATGGCTACACCTTC	CASHRSMEVNYGYTF
TRBV28	TRBD2	.	TRBJ2-1	TGTGCCAGCAGTCGTAGCGGGAGGGCCCTTAATGAGCAGTTCTTC	CASSRSGRALNEQFF
TRBV27	.	.	TRBJ2-1	TGTGCCAGCAGTTTATCCCCCGGCAAATACAATGAGCAGTTCTTC	CASSLSPGKYNEQFF
TRBV11-2	TRBD1	once	TRBJ2-3	TGTGCCAGCAGCCCAGTGGGACAGGGCACAGATACGCAGTATTTT	CASSPVGQGTDTQYF
TRBV4-2	.	.	TRBJ2-3	TGTGCCAGCAGCCCATACGATAGCGGCAACACAGATACGCAGTATTTT	CASSPYDSGNTDTQYF